The 17 T cell receptor beta chains given below trace back to one sample, sequenced in a study of blood T cell repertoires in COVID-19. Assay used: immunoSEQ multiplex PCR; TCRdb lists only in-frame clones, some missing. The data contain a few hundred thousand clones, approximately 83% of them singletons. Sequenced material: peripheral blood. The receptors derive from a person aged 70 to 85 with COVID-19, enrolled during active disease.

This chain uses TRBV30 with TRBJ1-5; D might be TRBD1 (6 bases). Germline V CDR1 and CDR2: GTSNPN, SVGIG (reference sequence). The CDR3 runs 14 residues. The V end was cut by 0 bases, the J end by 5 bases, with 11 bases between. Written as DNA, the CDR3 is TGTGCCTGGAGTGTCGGGGGGCTGGATCAGCCCCAGCATTTT. Its protein product is CAWSVGGLDQPQHF.

The chain couples TRBV4-3 to TRBJ2-3, with 7 bases that match TRBD1. This CDR3 contains 18 residues. V was clipped by 0 bases and J by 0 bases; unmatched bases: 9. The germline V gene has CDR1 LGHNA and CDR2 YSLEER. CDR3 DNA sequence: TGCGCCAGCAGCCAAGATCTCTTTAGGGGGCCCAGCACAGATACGCAGTATTTT. Its translation: CASSQDLFRGPSTDTQYF.

This sequence joins TRBV19 and TRBJ1-6; 8 positions agree with TRBD1. Germline CDR1 and CDR2: LNHDA and SQIVND (reference sequence). With 4 bases clipped from V and 9 bases from J, the junction kept 5 bases outside the gene matches. The CDR3 is 14 amino acids. CDR3 bases: TGTGCCAGTAGTACCGGACAGGGTGTTTCACCCCTCCACTTT. It encodes CASSTGQGVSPLHF.

In DNA, the CDR3 is TGTGCCAGCAGCCATATCTCGGGACTAGATCCGTATGAGCAGTTCTTC. Protein sequence: CASSHISGLDPYEQFF. The chain uses TRBV7-2 and TRBJ2-1; 8 positions agree with TRBD2. The length of the CDR3 is 16 residues. Germline V lookup: CDR1 SGHTA, CDR2 FQGNSA. With 5 bases clipped from V and 8 bases from J, the junction kept 14 bases outside the gene matches.

V and J are TRBV6-1 and TRBJ1-2; D gene uncertain. V shed 8 bases and J shed 5 bases, with 9 bases lying between them. The germline V gene has CDR1 MNHNS and CDR2 SASEGT. The CDR3 is made up of 11 amino acids. This CDR3 is CASRLDYGYTF. The CDR3 DNA sequence: TGTGCCAGCCGACTTGATTATGGCTACACCTTC.

The chain uses TRBV2 and TRBJ2-7; no clear D. Germline lookup yields CDR1 SNHLY and CDR2 FYNNEI. Trimming cost V 2 bases and J 2 bases, with 10 bases left between them. The CDR3 spans 14 residues. This chain's CDR3 is CASSESPSAYEQYF. For the CDR3, the DNA is TGTGCCAGCAGTGAATCCCCGTCAGCCTACGAGCAGTACTTC.

V usage is TRBV3-1 (or the pseudogene TRBV3-2) and J usage is TRBJ2-2; tentatively, D is TRBD2 (7 bases). The CDR3 is made up of 18 amino acids. Trimming took 4 bases from V and 6 from J, leaving 24 bases between them. The germline gives CDR1 LGHDT, CDR2 YNNKEL (reference sequence). CDR3 in amino acids: CASSRSERGALASGELFF. The CDR3 DNA sequence: TGTGCCAGCAGCCGTTCGGAACGGGGGGCTTTAGCATCCGGGGAGCTGTTTTTT.

The V gene is TRBV29-1, the J gene TRBJ2-5, with D possibly being TRBD2 (5 bases). The CDR3 contains 12 residues. The germline V gene encodes CDR1 SQVTM and CDR2 ANQGSEA. V shed 6 bases and J shed 7 bases, with 15 bases lying between them. The DNA for the CDR3 is TGCAGCGTCGCGGACCCTGAGGGGACCCAGTACTTC. It yields the protein CSVADPEGTQYF.

This clone was counted only a few times. This chain links TRBV21-1 with TRBJ2-3; the table gives TRBD1 as D, unverified against the DNA. TRBV21-1 is shown as a pseudogene. The CDR3 runs 15 residues. CDR3 protein: CASSKVGRSADTQYF. The CDR3 DNA reads TGTGCCAGCAGCAAAGTGGGGCGTTCGGCAGATACGCAGTATTTT.

The chain combines TRBV5-6 with TRBJ2-5; 11 bases line up with TRBD2. J was trimmed by 2 bases and V by 0 bases; bases with no gene match: 9. Germline V gene lookup returns CDR1 SGHDT and CDR2 YYEEEE. The CDR3 contains 18 residues. The CDR3, as DNA: TGTGCCAGCAGCTTGGCGCGGCTAGCGGGGGGATTACAAGAGACCCAGTACTTC. Amino acid sequence: CASSLARLAGGLQETQYF.

The rearrangement uses TRBV5-6 and TRBJ1-5; 7 positions match TRBD1. Unmatched junction bases numbered 7, after V lost 2 bases and J lost 2 bases. The V gene's germline CDR1 is SGHDT and CDR2 YYEEEE. The CDR3 consists of 16 residues. CDR3 coding DNA: TGTGCCAGCAGCTTTACAGGGGTCGGGGGCAATCAGCCCCAGCATTTT. It yields the protein CASSFTGVGGNQPQHF. The full variable domain, rest sourced from reference TRBV5-6 and TRBJ1-5, is DAGVTQSPTHLIKTRGQQVTLRCSPKSGHDTVSWYQQALGQGPQFIFQYYEEEERQRGNFPDRFSGHQFPNYSSELNVNALLLGDSALYLCASSFTGVGGNQPQHFGDGTRLSIL.

The chain couples TRBV5-1 to TRBJ2-5, with D perhaps TRBD1 (7 bases). In germline, CDR1 is SGHRS, CDR2 YFSETQ. This CDR3 contains 16 residues. V lost 1 base and J 1 base, leaving 14 bases between the germline ends. The CDR3 sequence: CASSLKRQGLQETQYF. In nucleotides, the CDR3 is TGCGCCAGCAGCTTGAAGCGACAGGGACTCCAAGAGACCCAGTACTTC.

The chain uses TRBV28 and TRBJ1-6; possibly TRBD1 for D (6 bases). V was shortened by 6 bases and J by 13 bases, with 22 bases between the two germline ends. Germline loops: CDR1 MDHEN, CDR2 SYDVKM. The CDR3 is 15 amino acids. CDR3 in DNA: TGTGCCAGCAGCTACGGGACACCGAGCCTGGGTCCCCTCCACTTT. This encodes CASSYGTPSLGPLHF.

V and J are TRBV25-1 and TRBJ2-3; 15 nucleotides match TRBD2. This CDR3 is built from 15 residues. With V trimmed by 4 bases and J by 6 bases, 2 bases remained unmatched. Per the germline V gene, CDR1 is MGHDK and CDR2 is SYGVNS. CDR3 coding DNA: TGTGCCAGCAGTGGGACTAGCGGGAGGGGCGATACGCAGTATTTT. Protein product: CASSGTSGRGDTQYF.

The genes are TRBV5-1 and TRBJ2-1, with D unresolved. CDR1 is SGHRS and CDR2 is YFSETQ in the germline V gene. The CDR3 contains 15 residues. V gave up 4 bases and J gave up 2 bases, with 13 bases separating them. CDR3 loop: CASSPLSVAYNEQFF. In nucleotides, the CDR3 is TGCGCCAGCAGCCCACTTTCGGTGGCCTACAATGAGCAGTTCTTC.

This chain connects TRBV6-5 to TRBJ1-2; 9 nucleotides match TRBD1. CDR3 length: 14 amino acids. Germline V gene sequence: CDR1 MNHEY, CDR2 SVGAGI. V shed 9 bases, J shed 8 bases, and the junction held 13 bases outside the gene matches. CDR3 nucleotides: TGTGCCAGTACCGAGACAGGGGGTTCTCGGGGCTACACCTTC. It translates to CASTETGGSRGYTF.

V is TRBV3-1 (or the pseudogene TRBV3-2) and J is TRBJ1-1; 7 nucleotides agree with TRBD1. The CDR3 totals 15 residues. Germline CDR1 is LGHDT and CDR2 is YNNKEL (reference sequence). The V segment lost 5 bases and the J segment 1 base; nucleotides outside the gene matches: 7. The CDR3: CASSLTGTENTEAFF. CDR3 DNA sequence: TGTGCCAGCAGCTTAACCGGGACAGAGAACACTGAAGCTTTCTTT.